The sequence of this T cell receptor beta chain was determined in a study of blood T cell repertoires in COVID-19. Study summary: Material from acute and convalescent COVID-19 was sourced from the United States, Italy and Spain. T cells, B-cell-depleted T cells, or PBMCs supplied cDNA or gDNA.

Looked up from germline, CDR1 is MNHEY and CDR2 is SVGAGI. This CDR3 has 13 amino acids. Trimming pared 10 bases from V and 2 bases from J, leaving 12 bases between. Original handling: From reference gene primer amplification, estimates of nucleated cell counts were derived. Generated by immunoSEQ multiplex PCR, the TCRdb table keeps only in-frame clones and is missing some. For V, J and clone size, that table is used; D and trimming come from the DNA. The sample lists 240,000 or so clones, roughly 88% seen once, with 2% to 2.5% in the top ten. Resolution of symptoms, clearance, or two negative PCRs was present in recovered Cohort 3 donors.

The origin of this receptor is a woman in her 50s who had recovered from COVID-19. Sample: PBMCs or T cells enriched from blood (not recorded which). The chain employs TRBV6-5 and TRBJ1-3; no clear D. For the CDR3, the DNA is TGTGCCACCAGCGGCGGGCCTGGAAACACCATATATTTT. Translation gives CATSGGPGNTIYF.